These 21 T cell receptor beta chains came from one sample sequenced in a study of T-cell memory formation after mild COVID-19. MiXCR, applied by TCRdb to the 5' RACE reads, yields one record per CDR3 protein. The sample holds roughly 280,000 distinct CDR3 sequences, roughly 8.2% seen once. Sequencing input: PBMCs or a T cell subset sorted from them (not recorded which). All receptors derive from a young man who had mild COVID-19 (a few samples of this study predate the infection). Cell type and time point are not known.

CDR3 DNA: TGTGCCAGCAGTTTCCGCAGGGGTAAGAGCACTGAAGCTTTCTTT. Translated: CASSFRRGKSTEAFF. V is TRBV12-3 or TRBV12-4 and J is TRBJ1-1; TRBD1 might be the D (6 bases). The CDR3 totals 15 residues. V gave up 3 bases and J gave up 4 bases, with 15 bases separating them.

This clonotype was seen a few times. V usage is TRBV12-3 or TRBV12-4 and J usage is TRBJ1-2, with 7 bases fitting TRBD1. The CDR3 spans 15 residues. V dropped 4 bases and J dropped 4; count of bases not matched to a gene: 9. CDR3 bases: TGTGCCAGCAGTTACGACAGGGCCGGGATCTATGGCTACACCTTC. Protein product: CASSYDRAGIYGYTF.

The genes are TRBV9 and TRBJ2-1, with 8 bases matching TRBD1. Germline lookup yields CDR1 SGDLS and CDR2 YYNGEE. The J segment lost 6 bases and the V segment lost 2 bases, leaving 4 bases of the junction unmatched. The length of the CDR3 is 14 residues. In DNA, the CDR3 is TGTGCCAGCAGCGTGGCAGGACAGGGCAATGAGCAGTTCTTC. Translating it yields CASSVAGQGNEQFF.

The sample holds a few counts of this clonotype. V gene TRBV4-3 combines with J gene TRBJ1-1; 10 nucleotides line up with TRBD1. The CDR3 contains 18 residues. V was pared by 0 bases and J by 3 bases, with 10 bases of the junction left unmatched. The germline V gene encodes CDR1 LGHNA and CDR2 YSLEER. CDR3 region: CASSQDSVDRGPYTEAFF. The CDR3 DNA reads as TGCGCCAGCAGCCAAGATTCTGTAGACAGGGGGCCTTACACTGAAGCTTTCTTT.

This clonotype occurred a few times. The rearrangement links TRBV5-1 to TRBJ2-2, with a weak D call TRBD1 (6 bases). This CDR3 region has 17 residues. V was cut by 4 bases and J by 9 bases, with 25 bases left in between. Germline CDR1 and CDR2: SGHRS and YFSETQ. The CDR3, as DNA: TGCGCCAGCAGCCAGGGACACGGAGACATGGGTTTCCGGGAGCTGTTTTTT. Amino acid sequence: CASSQGHGDMGFRELFF.

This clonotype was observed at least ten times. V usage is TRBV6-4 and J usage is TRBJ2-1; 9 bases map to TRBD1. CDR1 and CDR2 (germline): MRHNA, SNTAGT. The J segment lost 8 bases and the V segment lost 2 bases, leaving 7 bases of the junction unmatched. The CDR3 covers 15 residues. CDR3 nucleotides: TGTGCCAGCAGTGACCGGACAGGGGCAATCGATGAGCAGTTCTTC. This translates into CASSDRTGAIDEQFF.

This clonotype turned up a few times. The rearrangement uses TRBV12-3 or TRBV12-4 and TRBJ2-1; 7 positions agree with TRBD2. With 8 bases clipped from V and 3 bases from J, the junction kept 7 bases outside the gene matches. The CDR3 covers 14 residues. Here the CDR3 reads CASGQTSRYNEQFF. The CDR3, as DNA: TGTGCCAGCGGCCAGACTAGCCGCTACAATGAGCAGTTCTTC.

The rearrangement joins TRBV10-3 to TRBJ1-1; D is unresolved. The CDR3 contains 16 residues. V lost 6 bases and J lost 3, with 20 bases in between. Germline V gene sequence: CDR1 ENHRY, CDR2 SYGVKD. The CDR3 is CAIRFSLAPEDTEAFF. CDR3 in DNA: TGTGCCATCAGGTTTTCACTCGCGCCCGAAGACACTGAAGCTTTCTTT.

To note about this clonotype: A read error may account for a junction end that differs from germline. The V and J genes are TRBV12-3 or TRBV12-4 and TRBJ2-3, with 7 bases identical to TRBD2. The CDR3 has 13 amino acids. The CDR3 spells CASRLGRADTQYF. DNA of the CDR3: TGTGCCAGCAGGTTAGGGAGGGCAGATACGCAGTATTTT.

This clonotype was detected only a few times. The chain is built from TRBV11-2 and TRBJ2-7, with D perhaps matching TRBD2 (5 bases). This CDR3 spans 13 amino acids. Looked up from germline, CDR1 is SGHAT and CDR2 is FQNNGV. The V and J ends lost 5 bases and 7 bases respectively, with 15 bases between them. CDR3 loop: CASSQVTPGEQYF. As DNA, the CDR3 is TGTGCCAGCAGCCAGGTCACACCGGGGGAGCAGTACTTC.

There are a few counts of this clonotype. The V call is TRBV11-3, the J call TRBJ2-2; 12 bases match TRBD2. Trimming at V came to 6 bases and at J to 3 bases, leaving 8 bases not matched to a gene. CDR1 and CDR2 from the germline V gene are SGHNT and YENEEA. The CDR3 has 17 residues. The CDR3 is CASSQRLAGDYTGELFF. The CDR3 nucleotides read TGTGCCAGCAGTCAACGACTAGCGGGGGATTACACCGGGGAGCTGTTTTTT. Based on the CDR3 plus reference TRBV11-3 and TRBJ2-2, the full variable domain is EAGVVQSPRYKIIEKKQPVAFWCNPISGHNTLYWYLQNLGQGPELLIRYENEEAVDDSQLPKDRFSAERLKGVDSTLKIQPAELGDSAVYLCASSQRLAGDYTGELFFGEGSRLTVL.

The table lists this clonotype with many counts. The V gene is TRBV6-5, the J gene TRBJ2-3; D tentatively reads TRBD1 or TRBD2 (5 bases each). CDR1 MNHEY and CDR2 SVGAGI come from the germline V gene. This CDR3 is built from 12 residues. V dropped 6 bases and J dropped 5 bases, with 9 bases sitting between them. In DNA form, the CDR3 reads TGTGCCAGCAGAAGGGACGGAGATACGCAGTATTTT. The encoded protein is CASRRDGDTQYF.

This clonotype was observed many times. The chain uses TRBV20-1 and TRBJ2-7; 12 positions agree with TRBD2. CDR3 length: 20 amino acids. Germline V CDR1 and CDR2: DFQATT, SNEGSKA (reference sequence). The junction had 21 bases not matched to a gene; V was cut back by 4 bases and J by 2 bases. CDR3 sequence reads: CSAKGYGPELAGGIAYEQYV. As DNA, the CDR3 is TGCAGTGCTAAAGGGTACGGGCCTGAACTAGCGGGGGGCATCGCCTACGAGCAGTACGTC.

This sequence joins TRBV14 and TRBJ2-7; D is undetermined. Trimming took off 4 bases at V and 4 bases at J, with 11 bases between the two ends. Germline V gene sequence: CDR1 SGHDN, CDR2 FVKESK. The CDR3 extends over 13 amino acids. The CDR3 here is CASSLFNAYEQYF. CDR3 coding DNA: TGTGCCAGCAGCCTCTTCAATGCTTACGAGCAGTACTTC.

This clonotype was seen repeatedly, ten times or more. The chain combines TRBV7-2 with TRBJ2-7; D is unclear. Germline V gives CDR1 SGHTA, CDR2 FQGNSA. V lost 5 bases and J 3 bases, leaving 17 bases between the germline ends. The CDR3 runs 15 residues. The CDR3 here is CASSRDSVVLYEQYF. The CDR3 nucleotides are TGTGCCAGCAGCCGCGACTCGGTAGTCCTCTACGAGCAGTACTTC.

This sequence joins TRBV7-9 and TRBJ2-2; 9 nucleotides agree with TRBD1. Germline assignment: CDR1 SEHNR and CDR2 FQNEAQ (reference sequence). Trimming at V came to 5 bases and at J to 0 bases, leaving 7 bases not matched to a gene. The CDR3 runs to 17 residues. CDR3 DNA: TGTGCCAGCAGCGGACCGGGACAGGGTCCGAACACCGGGGAGCTGTTTTTT. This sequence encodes CASSGPGQGPNTGELFF.

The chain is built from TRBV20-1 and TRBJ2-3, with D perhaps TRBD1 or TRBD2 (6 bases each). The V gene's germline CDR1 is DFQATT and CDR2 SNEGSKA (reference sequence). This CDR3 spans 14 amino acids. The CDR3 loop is CRVERGESTDTQYF. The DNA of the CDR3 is TGCAGGGTAGAGAGGGGGGAGAGCACAGATACGCAGTATTTT.

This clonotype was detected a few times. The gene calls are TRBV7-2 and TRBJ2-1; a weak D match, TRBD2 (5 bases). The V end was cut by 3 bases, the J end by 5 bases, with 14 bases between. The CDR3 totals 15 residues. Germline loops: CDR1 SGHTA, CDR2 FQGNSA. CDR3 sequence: CASSFSADTNNEQFF. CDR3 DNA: TGTGCCAGCAGCTTTAGCGCAGACACCAACAATGAGCAGTTCTTC.

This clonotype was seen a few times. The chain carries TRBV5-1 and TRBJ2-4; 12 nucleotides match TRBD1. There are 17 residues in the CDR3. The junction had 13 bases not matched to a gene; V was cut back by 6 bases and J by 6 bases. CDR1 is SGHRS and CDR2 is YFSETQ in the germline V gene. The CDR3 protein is CASTPRGGQGARNIQYF. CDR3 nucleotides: TGCGCCAGCACGCCCCGGGGGGGACAGGGGGCGCGAAACATTCAGTACTTC.

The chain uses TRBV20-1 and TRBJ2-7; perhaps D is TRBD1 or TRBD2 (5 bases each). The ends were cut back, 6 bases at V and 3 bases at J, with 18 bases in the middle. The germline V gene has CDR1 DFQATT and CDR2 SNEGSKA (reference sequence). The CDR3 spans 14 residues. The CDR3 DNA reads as TGCAGTGCCGCGAAACCCGGGACCAGCTACGAGCAGTACTTC. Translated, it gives CSAAKPGTSYEQYF.

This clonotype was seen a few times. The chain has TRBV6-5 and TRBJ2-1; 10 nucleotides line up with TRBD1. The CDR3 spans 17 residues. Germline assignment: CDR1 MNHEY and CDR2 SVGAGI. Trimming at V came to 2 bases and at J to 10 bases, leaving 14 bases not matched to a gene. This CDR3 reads CASSYGTRDRGGGEQFF. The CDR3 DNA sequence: TGTGCCAGCAGTTACGGAACCCGGGACAGGGGAGGTGGGGAGCAGTTCTTC.